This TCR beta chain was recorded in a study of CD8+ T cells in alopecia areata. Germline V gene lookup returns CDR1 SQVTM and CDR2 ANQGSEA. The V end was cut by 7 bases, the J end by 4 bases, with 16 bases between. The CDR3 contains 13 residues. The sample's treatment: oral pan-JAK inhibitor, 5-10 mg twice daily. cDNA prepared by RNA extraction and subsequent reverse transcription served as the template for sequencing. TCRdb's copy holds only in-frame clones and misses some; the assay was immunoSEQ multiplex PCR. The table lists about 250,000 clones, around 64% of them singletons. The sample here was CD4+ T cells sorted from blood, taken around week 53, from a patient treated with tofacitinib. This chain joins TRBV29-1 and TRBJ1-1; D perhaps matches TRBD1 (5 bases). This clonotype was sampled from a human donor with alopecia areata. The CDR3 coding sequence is TGCAGCGGTGACGAGGGGTTGGGCACTGAAGCTTTCTTT. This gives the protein CSGDEGLGTEAFF.